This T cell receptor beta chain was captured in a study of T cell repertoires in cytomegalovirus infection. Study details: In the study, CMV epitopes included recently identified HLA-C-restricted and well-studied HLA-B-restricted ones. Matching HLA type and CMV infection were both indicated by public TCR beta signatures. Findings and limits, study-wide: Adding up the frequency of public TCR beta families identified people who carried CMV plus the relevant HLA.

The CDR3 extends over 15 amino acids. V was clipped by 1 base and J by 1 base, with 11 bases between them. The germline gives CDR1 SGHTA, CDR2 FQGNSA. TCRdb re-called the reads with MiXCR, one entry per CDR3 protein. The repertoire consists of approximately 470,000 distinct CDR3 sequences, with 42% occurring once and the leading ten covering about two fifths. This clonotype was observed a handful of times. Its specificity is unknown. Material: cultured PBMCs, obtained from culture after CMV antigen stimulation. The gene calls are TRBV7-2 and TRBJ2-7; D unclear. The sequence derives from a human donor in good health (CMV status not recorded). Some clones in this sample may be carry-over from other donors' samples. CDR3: CASSLEDLRSYEQYF. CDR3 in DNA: TGTGCCAGCAGCTTAGAAGACTTGAGGTCCTACGAGCAGTACTTC.